This TCR beta chain was retrieved from a study of regulatory T cells in long-lasting Graves disease. Study results and limitations: Lower TCR diversity characterized persistent Graves' patients relative to newly diagnosed patients.

This clonotype has ten or more counts. Its specificity is unknown. Arm-PCR of CDR3 regions and iRepertoire HTBI primers were the basis on which TCR beta libraries were built. TCRdb called the multiplex PCR reads again in MiXCR, with one record for every CDR3 protein. Here the sample spans 400,000 to 500,000 distinct CDR3 sequences, 12% to 15% being singletons. Indicated time point: newly diagnosed GD, antithyroid drugs for less than 3 months. TCR sequences were obtained from RNA taken from PBMCs. This sample also belongs to another study, concerning T cells in Graves' hyperthyroidism and ophthalmopathy. That paper notes: Absent ophthalmopathy progression within 18 months defined stable Graves' hyperthyroidism. Patients with ophthalmopathy were separated from those with stable hyperthyroidism by a 13 V-J model. Model-based prediction identified ophthalmopathy a median 6.5 months prior to its onset.

This receptor was identified in a woman between 45 and 65 years old with Graves disease. The sequencing here drew on peripheral blood mononuclear cells (PBMCs), taken at new diagnosis, from a patient treated with antithyroid drugs.

The CDR3 loop is CASSFLAGVSPNSYNEQFF. CDR3 in DNA: TGTGCCAGCAGCTTTCTAGCGGGAGTATCCCCAAACTCCTACAATGAGCAGTTCTTC. V and J are TRBV11-2 and TRBJ2-1; 10 positions agree with TRBD2. Trimming at V came to 3 bases and at J to 0 bases, leaving 11 bases not matched to a gene. The germline CDR1 and CDR2 sequences are SGHAT and FQNNGV. CDR3 length: 19 residues.